This T cell receptor (beta chain) was found in a study of cytomegalovirus exposure and HLA in healthy donors. Healthy people donating bone marrow made up the donors. Notes on this clone: Antigen unknown.

The PCR was carried out with 60 Vbeta primers and 13 Jbeta primers. The method was immunoSEQ multiplex PCR; TCRdb's version includes in-frame clones alone and lacks a portion of them. The data contain approximately 160,000 clones, approximately 80% of them seen just once; the ten biggest clones take up approximately 2.9%. Study results and caveats: Accurate prediction of most subjects' HLA-A and HLA-B alleles from TCR beta sequences was reported.

The receptor was derived from a woman aged 35 to 49 in good health and CMV-seropositive. Sequencing was performed on PBMCs.

The CDR3 sequence is CASSLGPDRGSYEQYF. The CDR3 coding sequence is TGTGCCAGCAGCTTAGGGCCAGACCGGGGCTCCTACGAGCAGTACTTC. V gene TRBV11-3 combines with J gene TRBJ2-7; D is perhaps TRBD2 (5 bases). CDR3 length: 16 amino acids. Germline V gives CDR1 SGHNT, CDR2 YENEEA. Trimming stripped 1 base from V and 0 bases from J, with 13 bases between.